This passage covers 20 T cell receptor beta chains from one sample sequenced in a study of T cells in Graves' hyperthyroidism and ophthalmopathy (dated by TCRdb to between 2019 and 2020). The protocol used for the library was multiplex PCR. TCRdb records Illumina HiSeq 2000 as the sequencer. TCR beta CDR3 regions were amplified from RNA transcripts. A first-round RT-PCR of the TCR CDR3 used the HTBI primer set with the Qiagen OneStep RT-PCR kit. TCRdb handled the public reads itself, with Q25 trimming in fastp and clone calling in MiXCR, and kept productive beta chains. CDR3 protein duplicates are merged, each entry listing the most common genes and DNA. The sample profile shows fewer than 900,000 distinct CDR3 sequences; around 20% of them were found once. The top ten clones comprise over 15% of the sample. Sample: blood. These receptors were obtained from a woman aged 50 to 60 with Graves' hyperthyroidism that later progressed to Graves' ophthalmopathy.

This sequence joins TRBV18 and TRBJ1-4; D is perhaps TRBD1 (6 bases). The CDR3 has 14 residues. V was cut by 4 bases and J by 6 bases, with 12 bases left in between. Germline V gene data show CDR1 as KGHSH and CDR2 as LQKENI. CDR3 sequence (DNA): TGTGCCAGCTCACTTTCCGGGGGCTATGAAAAACTGTTTTTT. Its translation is CASSLSGGYEKLFF.

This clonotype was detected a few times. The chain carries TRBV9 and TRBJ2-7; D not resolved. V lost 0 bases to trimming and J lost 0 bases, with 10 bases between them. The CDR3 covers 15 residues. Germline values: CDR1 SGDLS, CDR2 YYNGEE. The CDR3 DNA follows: TGTGCCAGCAGCGTAGATATCGGCGACTCCTACGAGCAGTACTTC. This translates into CASSVDIGDSYEQYF.

CDR3 DNA: TGTGCCAGCAGCTCCCTCGACAGGGGGCGGTCAGATACGCAGTATTTT. Translated: CASSSLDRGRSDTQYF. The chain combines TRBV7-9 with TRBJ2-3; 10 nucleotides line up with TRBD1. This CDR3 has 16 residues. CDR1 is SEHNR and CDR2 is FQNEAQ in the germline V gene (reference sequence). Trimming took 4 bases from V and 4 from J; bases not matched to a gene: 8.

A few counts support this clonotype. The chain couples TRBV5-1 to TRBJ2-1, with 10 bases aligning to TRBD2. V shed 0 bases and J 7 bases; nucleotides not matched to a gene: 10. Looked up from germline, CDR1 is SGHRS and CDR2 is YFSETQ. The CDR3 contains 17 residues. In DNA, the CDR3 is TGCGCCAGCAGCTTGGAGACTAGCGGGTTTTCGGGTAATGAGCAGTTCTTC. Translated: CASSLETSGFSGNEQFF.

This CDR3 is CASISNRAAGELFF. DNA of the CDR3: TGTGCCAGTATCTCAAACAGGGCGGCCGGGGAGCTGTTTTTT. This chain uses TRBV19 with TRBJ2-2; a possible D gene is TRBD1 (6 bases). CDR1 is LNHDA and CDR2 is SQIVND in the germline V gene (reference sequence). With 7 bases removed from V and 6 bases from J, the gap between germline ends came to 15 bases. This CDR3 comprises 14 residues.

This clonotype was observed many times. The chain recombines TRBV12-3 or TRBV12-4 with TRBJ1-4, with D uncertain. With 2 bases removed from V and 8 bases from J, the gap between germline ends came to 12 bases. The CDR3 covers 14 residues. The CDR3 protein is CASSLSARTEKLFF. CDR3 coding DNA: TGTGCCAGCAGTTTAAGTGCCAGAACAGAAAAACTGTTTTTT.

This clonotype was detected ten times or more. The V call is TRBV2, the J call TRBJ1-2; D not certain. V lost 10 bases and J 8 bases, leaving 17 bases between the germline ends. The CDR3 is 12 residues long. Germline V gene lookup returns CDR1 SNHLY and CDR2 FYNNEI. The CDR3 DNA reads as TGTGCCACCAGGACCTTGCCGGGAGGCTACACCTTC. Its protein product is CATRTLPGGYTF. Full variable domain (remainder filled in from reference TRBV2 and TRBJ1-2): EPEVTQTPSHQVTQMGQEVILRCVPISNHLYFYWYRQILGQKVEFLVSFYNNEISEKSEIFDDQFSVERPDGSNFTLKIRSTKLEDSAMYFCATRTLPGGYTFGSGTRLTVV.

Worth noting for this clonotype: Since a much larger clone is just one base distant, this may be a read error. The CDR3: CASRLETQYF. DNA of the CDR3: TGTGCCAGCAGGTTAGAGACCCAGTACTTC. The chain uses TRBV25-1 and TRBJ2-5; the D is unclear. Germline CDR1 reads MGHDK; CDR2 reads SYGVNS. V lost 6 bases, J lost 4 bases, and 3 bases lay in between. CDR3 length: 10 amino acids. Using reference TRBV25-1 and TRBJ2-5 for the parts outside the CDR3, the full variable domain is EADIYQTPRYLVIGTGKKITLECSQTMGHDKMYWYQQDPGMELHLIHYSYGVNSTEKGDLSSESTVSRIRTEHFPLTLESARPSHTSQYLCASRLETQYFGPGTRLLVL.

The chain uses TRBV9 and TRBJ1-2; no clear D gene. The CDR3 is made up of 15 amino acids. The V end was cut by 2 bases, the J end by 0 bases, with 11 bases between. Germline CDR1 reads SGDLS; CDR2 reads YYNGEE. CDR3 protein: CASSVSGIANYGYTF. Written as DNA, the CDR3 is TGTGCCAGCAGCGTTTCAGGAATTGCTAACTATGGCTACACCTTC.

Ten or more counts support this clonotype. CDR3 coding DNA: TGTGCCAGCAGTGACTCTACAGGGAGAAATCAGCCCCAGCATTTT. Its translation is CASSDSTGRNQPQHF. This chain links TRBV2 with TRBJ1-5; possible D gene TRBD1, 6 bases. The CDR3 is made up of 15 amino acids. V was clipped by 3 bases and J by 4 bases, with 13 bases between them. CDR1 is SNHLY and CDR2 is FYNNEI in the germline V gene.

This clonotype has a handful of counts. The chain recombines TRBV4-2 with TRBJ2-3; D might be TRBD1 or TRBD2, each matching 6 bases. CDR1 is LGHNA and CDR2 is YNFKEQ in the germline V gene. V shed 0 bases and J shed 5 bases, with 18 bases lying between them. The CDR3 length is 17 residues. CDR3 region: CASSQDDGGAFGDTQYF. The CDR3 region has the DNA TGTGCCAGCAGCCAAGATGACGGGGGCGCGTTCGGAGATACGCAGTATTTT.

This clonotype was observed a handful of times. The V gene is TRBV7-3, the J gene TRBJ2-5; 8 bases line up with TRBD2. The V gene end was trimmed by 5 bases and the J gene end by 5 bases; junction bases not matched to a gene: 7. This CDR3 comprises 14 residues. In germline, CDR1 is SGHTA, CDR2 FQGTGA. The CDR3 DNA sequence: TGTGCCAGCAGCAAAGGGACTAGAGGGGAGACCCAGTACTTC. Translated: CASSKGTRGETQYF.

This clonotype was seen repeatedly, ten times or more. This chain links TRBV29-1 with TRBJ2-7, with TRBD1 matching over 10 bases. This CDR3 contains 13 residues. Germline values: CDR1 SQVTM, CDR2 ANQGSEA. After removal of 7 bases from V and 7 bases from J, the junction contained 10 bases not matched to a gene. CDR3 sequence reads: CSAQTGGLWEQYF. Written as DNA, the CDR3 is TGCAGCGCGCAGACAGGGGGCCTATGGGAGCAGTACTTC.

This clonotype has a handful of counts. The CDR3 nucleotides are TGTGCCAGCAGCGTAGCGGGACAGGGGTTCAACGAGCAGTACTTC. Residues: CASSVAGQGFNEQYF. The chain joins TRBV9 to TRBJ2-7, with 10 bases matching TRBD1. The ends lost 0 bases at V and 5 bases at J; junction bases unmatched: 5. This CDR3 region has 15 residues. Germline V gene sequence: CDR1 SGDLS, CDR2 YYNGEE.

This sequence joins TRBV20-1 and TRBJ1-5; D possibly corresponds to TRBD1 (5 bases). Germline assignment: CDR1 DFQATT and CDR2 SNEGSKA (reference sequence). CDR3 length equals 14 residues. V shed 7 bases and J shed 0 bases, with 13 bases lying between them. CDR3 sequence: CSGYGGYSNQPQHF. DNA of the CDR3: TGCAGTGGTTATGGGGGGTATAGCAATCAGCCCCAGCATTTT.

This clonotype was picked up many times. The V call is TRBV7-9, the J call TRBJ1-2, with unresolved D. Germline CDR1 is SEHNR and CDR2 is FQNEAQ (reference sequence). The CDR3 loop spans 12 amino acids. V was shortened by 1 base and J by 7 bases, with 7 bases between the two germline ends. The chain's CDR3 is CASSLGLGGYTF. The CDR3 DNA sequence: TGTGCCAGCAGCTTAGGCCTGGGTGGCTACACCTTC.

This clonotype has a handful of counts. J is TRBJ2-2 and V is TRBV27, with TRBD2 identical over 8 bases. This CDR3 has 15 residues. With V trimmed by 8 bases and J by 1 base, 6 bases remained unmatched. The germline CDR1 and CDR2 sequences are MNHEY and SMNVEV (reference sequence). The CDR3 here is CASLPGLGNTGELFF. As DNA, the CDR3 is TGTGCCAGCTTACCGGGACTAGGGAACACCGGGGAGCTGTTTTTT.

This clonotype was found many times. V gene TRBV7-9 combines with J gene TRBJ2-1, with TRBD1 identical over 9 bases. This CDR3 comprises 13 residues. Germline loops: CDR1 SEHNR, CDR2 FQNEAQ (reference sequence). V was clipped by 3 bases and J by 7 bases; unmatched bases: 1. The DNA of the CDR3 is TGTGCCAGCAGCTTGGGGACAGGGAATGAGCAGTTCTTC. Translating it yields CASSLGTGNEQFF. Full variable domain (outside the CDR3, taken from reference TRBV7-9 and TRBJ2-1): DTGVSQNPRHKITKRGQNVTFRCDPISEHNRLYWYRQTLGQGPEFLTYFQNEAQLEKSRLLSDRFSAERPKGSFSTLEIQRTEQGDSAMYLCASSLGTGNEQFFGPGTRLTVL.

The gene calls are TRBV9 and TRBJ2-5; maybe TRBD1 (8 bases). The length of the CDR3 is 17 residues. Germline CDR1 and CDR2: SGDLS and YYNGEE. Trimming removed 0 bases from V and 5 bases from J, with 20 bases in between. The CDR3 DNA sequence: TGTGCCAGCAGCGTAGCGGGGGGCAGGGGGCCGTCGGAGACCCAGTACTTC. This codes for CASSVAGGRGPSETQYF. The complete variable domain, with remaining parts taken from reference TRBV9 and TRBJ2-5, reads DSGVTQTPKHLITATGQRVTLRCSPRSGDLSVYWYQQSLDQGLQFLIQYYNGEERAKGNILERFSAQQFPDLHSELNLSSLELGDSALYFCASSVAGGRGPSETQYFGPGTRLLVL.

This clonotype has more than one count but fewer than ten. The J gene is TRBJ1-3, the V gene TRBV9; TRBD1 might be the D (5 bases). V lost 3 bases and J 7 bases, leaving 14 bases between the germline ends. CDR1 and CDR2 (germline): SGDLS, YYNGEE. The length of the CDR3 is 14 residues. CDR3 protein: CASSASRDRNTIYF. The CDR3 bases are TGTGCCAGCAGCGCCTCCAGGGACCGGAACACCATATATTTT.